This TCR beta chain was sequenced in a study of T cells in Graves' hyperthyroidism and ophthalmopathy. This clonotype was seen only a few times. What it binds is unknown. Hyperthyroidism was newly diagnosed in patients aged 18 to 65 (duration under 2 months). The diagnostic basis comprised clinical symptoms, serum thyroxine and TRAb, thyroid ultrasound and orbital computed tomography. Notes on the study in general: Ophthalmopathy could be told apart from stable hyperthyroidism with a 13 V-J model.

This CDR3 spans 13 amino acids. Looked up from germline, CDR1 is ENHRY and CDR2 is SYGVKD. J was trimmed by 7 bases and V by 6 bases; bases with no gene match: 4. The source material, RNA transcripts, was used to amplify TCR beta CDR3 regions. First-round RT-PCR with HTBI primers amplified the TCR CDR3 region. Via MiXCR, TCRdb re-called the multiplex PCR reads, giving one row per CDR3 protein. The sample comprises about 400,000 distinct CDR3 sequences, under 15% of which are singletons, and approximately 30% rests with the top ten. The sequencing input was blood. This clonotype originated in a woman younger than 45 with Graves' hyperthyroidism. V gene TRBV10-3 combines with J gene TRBJ1-5; TRBD1 agrees at 9 bases. The CDR3 sequence is CAISGQGQQPQHF. CDR3 sequence (DNA): TGTGCCATCAGCGGACAGGGGCAACAGCCCCAGCATTTT.